This TCR beta chain is drawn from a study of PD-L1 blockade in urothelial cancer (dated by TCRdb to the late 2010s). For the wider study: Therapy was started around 2014 for all patients, and atezolizumab 1,200 mg was administered intravenously every 3 weeks. Twenty-five of 29 patients were males with bladder-origin urothelial cancer, and about 65% of the 29 reported a prior smoking history. An ECOG performance status of 0 or 1 was recorded for the patients, and 0 to 3 prior chemotherapy regimens had been received by the patients. Blood samples were analyzed 3 weeks after the start of treatment (second dose) and 6 weeks after the start of treatment. Blood samples gave a median of about 150,000 T cells and 88,000 or so unique TCRs, with a median clonality of 0.080. The study, an exploratory multi-omic analysis, examined somatic, immune and clinical correlates of response to PD-L1 blockade with atezolizumab in urothelial cancer. Pretreatment tumor samples, along with matched peripheral blood collected serially before and after atezolizumab treatment, underwent TCR sequencing. Durable clinical benefit meant progression-free survival longer than 6 months, and TCR features were also tested against progression-free and overall survival. Whole exome sequencing and RNA sequencing of pretreatment tumors were performed alongside TCR sequencing in the same patients. Durable clinical benefit was achieved by nine patients and was not achieved by 20 patients. Pretreatment blood TCR-seq was available for about 27 patients, at least one posttreatment blood collection was obtained for approximately 25 patients, and tumor TCR-seq was available for approximately 25 patients. Findings and caveats that apply to the study as a whole: Because the sample size was small (n = 29) and many of the analyses were exploratory, the results are meant to be hypothesis-generating. Improved progression-free and overall survival was found to be associated with pretreatment peripheral blood TCR clonality below the median. Among patients with durable benefit, tumor-associated TCR clones showed greater expansion in peripheral blood 3 weeks after treatment started (n ≈ 20, p = 0.022).

Worth noting for this clone: Its antigen is still unknown. No base quality values were provided; no much bigger clone lies one nucleotide off.

Each PCR received spiked-in synthetic TCR analog templates so that absolute template abundance could be estimated from read counts. The immunoSEQ assay was used to amplify TCRbeta CDR3 regions from genomic DNA with bias-controlled V and J gene primers. Sequencing of rearranged TCRbeta segments was done at approximately 20X coverage. In the original analysis: Sequencing errors were corrected by clustering and CDR3s were annotated against IMGT to assign V, D and J genes. Out-of-frame and stop-codon sequences were excluded, and only productive TCRbeta rearrangements were used in downstream analyses. To compute clonality, Shannon entropy was normalized by the log of the number of unique productive sequences and then subtracted from one. Fisher's exact test with Benjamini-Hochberg correction, at a threshold of adjusted p below 0.01, was used to find clones that differed between time points or between blood and tumor. TCRdb re-hosts the immuneACCESS table, in-frame sequences only. Its copies lack some clones; in the studies checked, an unresolved V gene accounts for under half of them, and the cause for the rest is not known. From that table come the V and J calls and clone size; the DNA was used to work out D and trimming. The sample includes about 110,000 clones, with approximately 85% observed a single time. 2.4% of the sample lies in the top ten.

The cohort comprised more than 25 patients with locally advanced or metastatic urothelial carcinoma treated at Memorial Sloan Kettering on a trial protocol. Peripheral blood mononuclear cells were collected pretreatment and during treatment, with between 1 and 8 total time points per patient. The Qiagen DNeasy Blood extraction kit was used to purify genomic DNA from total PBMCs and tumor samples. PBMCs were collected pretreatment and during treatment and were isolated and stored as previously described. CDR1 and CDR2, per the germline V gene, are SGHDT and YYEEEE. V loses 3 bases at its end and J loses 0 bases; junction bases beyond the gene matches: 4. There are 15 amino acids in the CDR3, from cysteine to phenylalanine inclusive. The entry retains the CDR3 DNA only, 45 bases that are in frame from base 1.

The specimen was PBMCs, collected around atezolizumab (anti-PD-L1) treatment. This chain joins TRBV5-6 to TRBJ2-3; 7 bases in between match TRBD2. The receptor was derived from a man in his forties or fifties with urothelial cancer. CDR3 reads: CASSSLADSTDTQYF. The nucleotides are TGTGCCAGCAGCTCCCTAGCGGATAGCACAGATACGCAGTATTTT.